This T cell receptor beta chain derives from a study of CD8 T cells in ankylosing spondylitis. Via MiXCR, TCRdb re-called the 5' RACE reads, giving one row per CDR3 protein. The table shows 200,000 to 250,000 distinct CDR3 sequences, with roughly a tenth occurring only once. Study outcomes and limitations: The study identified a TCR beta motif of under ten highly homologous variants that appeared characteristic of ankylosing spondylitis blood. Earlier reports found some motif variants in synovial fluid and blood in reactive arthritis. Reportedly, disease-linked clones are significantly enriched in ankylosing spondylitis patients' matched synovial fluid. Disease-linked clones bore a CD8+ phenotype and were relatively rare in peripheral blood.

The sample holds many counts of this clonotype. Its target is unknown. Germline CDR1 SGDLS, CDR2 YYNGEE. V lost 5 bases to trimming and J lost 1 base; unmatched junction nucleotides: 5. The CDR3 loop spans 15 amino acids. The receptor was derived from a male donor with ankylosing spondylitis or in good health (not recorded which). This sequence joins TRBV9 and TRBJ2-4; 8 bases are shared with TRBD2. Sequencing was done on a sample of blood, either unsorted or a sorted T cell fraction (not recorded which). The CDR3 coding sequence is TGTGCCAGCAGTCCGCGGGGGGATGCCAAAAACATTCAGTACTTC. It yields the protein CASSPRGDAKNIQYF.